Here is one TCR beta chain with its context. The sample comes from a study of blood T cell repertoires in COVID-19. Generated by immunoSEQ multiplex PCR, the TCRdb table keeps only in-frame clones and is missing some. The table has 200,000 to 250,000 clones, roughly 84% seen once; the top ten hold 5.5% to 7.5%. Germline V lookup: CDR1 SGHRS, CDR2 YFSETQ. The CDR3 runs to 14 residues. V was pared by 4 bases and J by 8 bases, with 7 bases of the junction left unmatched. Sequenced material: PBMCs or T cells enriched from blood (not recorded which). This clonotype originated in a woman in her forties who had recovered from COVID-19. This chain joins TRBV5-1 and TRBJ1-4; 8 bases map to TRBD1. As DNA, the CDR3 is TGCGCCAGCAGCCCTGGACAGGGTAACGAAAAACTGTTTTTT. Its translation: CASSPGQGNEKLFF.